The sequence of this T cell receptor beta chain was determined in a study of PD-1 blockade in classical Hodgkin lymphoma. Study-wide results and limits: Patients who began taking nivolumab under 1 year after ASCT were left out. Newly diagnosed patients were reported to exhibit reduced baseline TCR diversity relative to healthy donors. Complete responders possessed baseline diversity comparable to newly diagnosed patients. Compared with baseline, CD4+ but not CD8+ TCR diversity had risen significantly by C4D1.

Comments on this clone: The antigen remains undetermined.

Germline V gene lookup returns CDR1 MGHDK and CDR2 SYGVNS. This CDR3 spans 12 amino acids. The ends were cut back, 3 bases at V and 4 bases at J, with 6 bases in the middle. The assay was immunoSEQ multiplex PCR, and TCRdb's table has in-frame clones only and misses some. Seen here are about 39,000 clones, about 80% observed once, and the top ten hold approximately 9.4%. Time point meaning: cycle 4 day 1 (C4D1), after around six weeks of nivolumab. Each patient relapsed following autologous stem cell transplantation, and prior brentuximab vedotin exposure differed. The sequencing here drew on peripheral blood mononuclear cells (PBMCs), taken before the fourth cycle of nivolumab. The chain employs TRBV25-1 and TRBJ1-2; D is possibly TRBD1 (5 bases). The source is a human donor with classical Hodgkin lymphoma. This chain's CDR3 is CASSEGGYGYTF. The DNA for the CDR3 is TGTGCCAGCAGTGAGGGGGGCTATGGCTACACCTTC.